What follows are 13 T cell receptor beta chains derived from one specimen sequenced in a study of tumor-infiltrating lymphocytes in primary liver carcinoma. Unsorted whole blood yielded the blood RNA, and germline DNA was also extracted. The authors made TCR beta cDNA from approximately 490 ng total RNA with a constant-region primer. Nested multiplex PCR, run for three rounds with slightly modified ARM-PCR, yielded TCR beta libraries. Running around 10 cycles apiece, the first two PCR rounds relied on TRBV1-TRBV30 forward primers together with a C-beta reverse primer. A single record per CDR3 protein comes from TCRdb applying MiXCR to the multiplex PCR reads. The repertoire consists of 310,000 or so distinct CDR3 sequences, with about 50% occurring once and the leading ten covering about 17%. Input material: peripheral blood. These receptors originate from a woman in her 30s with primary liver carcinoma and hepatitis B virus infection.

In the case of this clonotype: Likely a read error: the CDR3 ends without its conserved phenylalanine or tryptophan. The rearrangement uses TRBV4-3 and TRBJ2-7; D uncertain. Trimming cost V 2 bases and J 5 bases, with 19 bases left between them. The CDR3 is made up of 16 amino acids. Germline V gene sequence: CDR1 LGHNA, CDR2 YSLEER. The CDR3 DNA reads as TGCGCCAGCAGCCAAAGCCCGACGGGTAGATTGGACGAGCAGTACTCC. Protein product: CASSQSPTGRLDEQYS.

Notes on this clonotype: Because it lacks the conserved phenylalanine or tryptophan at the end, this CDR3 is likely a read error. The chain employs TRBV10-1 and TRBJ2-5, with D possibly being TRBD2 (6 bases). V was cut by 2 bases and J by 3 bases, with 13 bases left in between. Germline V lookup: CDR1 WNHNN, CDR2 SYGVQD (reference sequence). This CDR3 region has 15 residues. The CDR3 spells CASSEGTAAKETQYL. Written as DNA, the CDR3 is TGCGCCAGCAGTGAGGGGACTGCCGCGAAAGAGACCCAGTACTTG.

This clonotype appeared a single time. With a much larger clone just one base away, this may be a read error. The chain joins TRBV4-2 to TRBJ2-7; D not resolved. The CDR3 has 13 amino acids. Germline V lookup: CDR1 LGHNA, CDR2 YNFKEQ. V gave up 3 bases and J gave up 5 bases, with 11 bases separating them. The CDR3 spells CASSHDERHEQYF. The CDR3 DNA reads TGTGCCAGCAGCCATGATGAACGACACGAGCAGTACTTC.

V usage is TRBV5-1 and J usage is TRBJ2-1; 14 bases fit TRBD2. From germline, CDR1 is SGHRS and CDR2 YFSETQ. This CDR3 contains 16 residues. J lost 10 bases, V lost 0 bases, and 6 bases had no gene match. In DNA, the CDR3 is TGCGCCAGCAGCTTGGTACCGGGACTAGCGGGAGAAGAGCAGTTCTTC. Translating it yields CASSLVPGLAGEEQFF.

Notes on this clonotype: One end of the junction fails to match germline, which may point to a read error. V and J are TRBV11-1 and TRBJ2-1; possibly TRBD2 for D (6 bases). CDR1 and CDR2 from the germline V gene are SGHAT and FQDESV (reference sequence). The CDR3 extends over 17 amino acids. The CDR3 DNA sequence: TGTGCCAGCAACTTAGCGTCCGATCTGGAGGGTTGGGATGAGCAGTTCTTC. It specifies CASNLASDLEGWDEQFF.

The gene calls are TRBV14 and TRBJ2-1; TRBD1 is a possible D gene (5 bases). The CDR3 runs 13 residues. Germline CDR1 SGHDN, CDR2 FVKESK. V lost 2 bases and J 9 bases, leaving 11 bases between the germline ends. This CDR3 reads CASSQLGHPEQFF. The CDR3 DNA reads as TGTGCCAGCAGCCAACTTGGACATCCTGAGCAGTTCTTC.

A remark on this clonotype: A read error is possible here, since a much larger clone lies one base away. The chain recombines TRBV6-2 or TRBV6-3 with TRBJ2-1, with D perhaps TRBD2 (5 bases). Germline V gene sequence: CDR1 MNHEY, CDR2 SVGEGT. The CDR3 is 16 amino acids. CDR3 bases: TGTGCCACCAGTTACGGGTGGCGGGTCCCTTACAATGAGCAGTTCTTC. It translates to CATSYGWRVPYNEQFF.

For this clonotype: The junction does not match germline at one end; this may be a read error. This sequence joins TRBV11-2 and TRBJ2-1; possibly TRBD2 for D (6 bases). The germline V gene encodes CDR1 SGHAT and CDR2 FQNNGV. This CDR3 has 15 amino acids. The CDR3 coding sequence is TGTGCCAGCAGGGCGGGGCTAGGCTCCTACAATGAGCAGCTCTTC. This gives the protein CASRAGLGSYNEQLF.

The CDR3 sequence is CASSRRSGNTGELFF. In DNA form, the CDR3 reads TGCGCCAGCAGCCGTAGGAGCGGGAACACCGGGGAGCTGTTTTTT. V and J are TRBV5-1 and TRBJ2-2; D is possibly TRBD2 (5 bases). CDR3 length: 15 residues. Trimming shortened V by 4 bases and J by 1 base, and 11 bases separated the two germline ends. Germline CDR1 and CDR2: SGHRS and YFSETQ.

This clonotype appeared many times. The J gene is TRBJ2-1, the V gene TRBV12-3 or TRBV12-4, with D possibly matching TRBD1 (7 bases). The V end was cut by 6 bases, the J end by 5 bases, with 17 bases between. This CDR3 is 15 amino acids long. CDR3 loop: CASRARSGGHNEQFF. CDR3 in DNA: TGTGCCAGCAGGGCTAGGTCAGGGGGGCACAATGAGCAGTTCTTC.

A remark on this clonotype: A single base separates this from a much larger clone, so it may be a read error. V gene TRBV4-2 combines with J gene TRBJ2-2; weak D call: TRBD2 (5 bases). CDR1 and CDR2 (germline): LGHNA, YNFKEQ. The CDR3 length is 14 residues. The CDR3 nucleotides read TGTGCCAGCAACCAATCTGGACTCACCGGGGAGCTGTTTTTT. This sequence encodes CASNQSGLTGELFF.

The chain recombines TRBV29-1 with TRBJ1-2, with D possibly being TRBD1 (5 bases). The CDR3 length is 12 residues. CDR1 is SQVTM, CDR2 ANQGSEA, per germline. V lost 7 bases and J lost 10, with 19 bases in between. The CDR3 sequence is CSAGGVNYLYTF. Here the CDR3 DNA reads TGCAGCGCTGGGGGGGTAAACTATCTCTACACCTTC.

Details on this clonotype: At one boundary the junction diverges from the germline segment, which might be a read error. In DNA form, the CDR3 reads TGCAGCGTCGAAGACGCTGGATTTTCTAGCACAGATACGCAGTATTTT. Translation gives CSVEDAGFSSTDTQYF. J is TRBJ2-3 and V is TRBV29-1; D remains unclear. The CDR3 consists of 16 residues. In germline, CDR1 is SQVTM, CDR2 ANQGSEA.